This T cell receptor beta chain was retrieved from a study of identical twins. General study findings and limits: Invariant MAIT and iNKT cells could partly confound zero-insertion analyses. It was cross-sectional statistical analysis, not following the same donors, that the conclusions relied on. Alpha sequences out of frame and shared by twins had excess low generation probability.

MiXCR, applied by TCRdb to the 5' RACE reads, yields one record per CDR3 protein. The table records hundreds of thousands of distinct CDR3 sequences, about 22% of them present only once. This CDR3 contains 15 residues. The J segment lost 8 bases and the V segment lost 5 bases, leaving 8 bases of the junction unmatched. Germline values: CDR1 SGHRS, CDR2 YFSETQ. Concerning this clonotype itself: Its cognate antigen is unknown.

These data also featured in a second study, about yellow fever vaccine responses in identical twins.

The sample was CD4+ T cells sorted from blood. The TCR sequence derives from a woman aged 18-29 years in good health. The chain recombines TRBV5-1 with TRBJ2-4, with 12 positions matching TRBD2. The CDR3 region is CASSLMTSGRDIQYF. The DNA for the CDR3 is TGCGCCAGCAGTCTAATGACTAGCGGGAGAGACATTCAGTACTTC.